This entry lists 30 T cell receptor beta chains sequenced from one sample in a study of blood T cell repertoires in COVID-19. TCRdb's table, derived via immunoSEQ multiplex PCR, lists solely in-frame clones and lacks some. In the table there are roughly 80,000 clones, about four fifths of which are singletons. Input material: peripheral blood. These receptors all come from a man aged 45-65 years with acute or convalescent COVID-19.

The J gene is TRBJ1-2, the V gene TRBV29-1; D call uncertain. This CDR3 comprises 12 residues. V was pared by 6 bases and J by 3 bases, with 11 bases between. The germline V gene encodes CDR1 SQVTM and CDR2 ANQGSEA. CDR3 nucleotide sequence: TGCAGCGTCGCAAACACAGACTATGGCTACACCTTC. Residues: CSVANTDYGYTF. The full variable domain, rest sourced from reference TRBV29-1 and TRBJ1-2, is SAVISQKPSRDICQRGTSLTIQCQVDSQVTMMFWYRQQPGQSLTLIATANQGSEATYESGFVIDKFPISRPNLTFSTLTVSNMSPEDSSIYLCSVANTDYGYTFGSGTRLTVV.

The chain links TRBV28 to TRBJ1-4; the match to TRBD1 covers 12 bases. The CDR3 covers 15 residues. CDR1 is MDHEN, CDR2 SYDVKM, per germline. The V segment lost 5 bases and the J segment 6 bases; nucleotides outside the gene matches: 4. CDR3 nucleotide sequence: TGTGCCAGCAGTCCCAGGGACAGGGGGCATGAAAAACTGTTTTTT. It codes for CASSPRDRGHEKLFF.

The V and J genes are TRBV2 and TRBJ1-6; 11 bases line up with TRBD1. The germline CDR1 and CDR2 sequences are SNHLY and FYNNEI. The CDR3 spans 14 residues. The V segment lost 4 bases and the J segment 10 bases; nucleotides outside the gene matches: 3. The CDR3 protein is CASSGTGGESPLHF. The CDR3 bases are TGTGCCAGCAGTGGGACAGGGGGCGAATCACCCCTCCACTTT. The whole variable domain, remainder taken from reference TRBV2 and TRBJ1-6, is EPEVTQTPSHQVTQMGQEVILRCVPISNHLYFYWYRQILGQKVEFLVSFYNNEISEKSEIFDDQFSVERPDGSNFTLKIRSTKLEDSAMYFCASSGTGGESPLHFGNGTRLTVT.

This clone was seen a few times. The V and J genes are TRBV11-3 and TRBJ2-6; D might be TRBD1 (5 bases). CDR3 size: 20 residues. From germline, CDR1 is SGHNT and CDR2 YENEEA. V lost 0 bases and J lost 0, with 18 bases in between. This chain's CDR3 is CASSLDISQGYSSGANVLTF. DNA of the CDR3: TGTGCCAGCAGCTTAGATATATCCCAGGGTTATTCCTCTGGGGCCAACGTCCTGACTTTC.

The rearrangement links TRBV7-3 to TRBJ2-1; possibly TRBD1 for D (6 bases). Trimming left V 5 bases short and J 4 bases short, with 15 bases between. CDR1 SGHTA and CDR2 FQGTGA come from the germline V gene. CDR3 length: 15 amino acids. CDR3 nucleotide sequence: TGTGCCAGCAGCCCCCAGGGGAGCGAGTACAATGAGCAGTTCTTC. This sequence encodes CASSPQGSEYNEQFF.

This clone has only one observation. This chain links TRBV5-4 with TRBJ2-7; possible D gene TRBD2, 6 bases. This CDR3 spans 13 amino acids. Germline CDR1 is SGHNT and CDR2 is YYREEE (reference sequence). V was cut by 4 bases and J by 6 bases, with 14 bases left in between. This CDR3 reads CASSPSVGGEQYF. CDR3 coding DNA: TGTGCCAGCAGCCCCTCCGTGGGGGGCGAGCAGTACTTC.

The V gene is TRBV2, the J gene TRBJ2-1; 16 bases line up with TRBD2. Germline assignment: CDR1 SNHLY and CDR2 FYNNEI. With V trimmed by 7 bases and J by 5 bases, 5 bases remained unmatched. This CDR3 has 16 amino acids. CDR3 DNA sequence: TGTGCCAGCACCCCGGGACTAGCGGGGGGGAACAATGAGCAGTTCTTC. It encodes CASTPGLAGGNNEQFF. Filled out from reference TRBV2 and TRBJ2-1, the complete variable domain reads EPEVTQTPSHQVTQMGQEVILRCVPISNHLYFYWYRQILGQKVEFLVSFYNNEISEKSEIFDDQFSVERPDGSNFTLKIRSTKLEDSAMYFCASTPGLAGGNNEQFFGPGTRLTVL.

The chain uses TRBV18 and TRBJ1-5; 7 positions agree with TRBD1. Germline CDR1 reads KGHSH; CDR2 reads LQKENI. Trimming cost V 6 bases and J 7 bases; bases outside gene matches: 9. The CDR3 has 14 residues. CDR3 nucleotides: TGTGCCAGCTCGACGACAGGGTATGGGCAGCCCCAGCATTTT. Protein: CASSTTGYGQPQHF.

This clone was detected once. The chain joins TRBV5-1 to TRBJ2-7, with TRBD2 matching 11 bases. The CDR3 spans 18 residues. Trimming cost V 0 bases and J 0 bases; bases outside gene matches: 8. Germline lookup yields CDR1 SGHRS and CDR2 YFSETQ. The CDR3 loop reads CASSLASSGRWSSYEQYF. The CDR3 bases are TGCGCCAGCAGCTTGGCCTCTAGCGGGAGGTGGAGCTCCTACGAGCAGTACTTC.

This clone was observed a handful of times. This chain joins TRBV7-9 and TRBJ1-2; D is perhaps TRBD1 (6 bases). The CDR3 is 14 residues long. Trimming shortened V by 5 bases and J by 2 bases, and 12 bases separated the two germline ends. Germline assignment: CDR1 SEHNR and CDR2 FQNEAQ (reference sequence). The CDR3, as DNA: TGTGCCAGCAGCGTCGAACAGGGAAACTATGGCTACACCTTC. It specifies CASSVEQGNYGYTF. Together with reference TRBV7-9 and TRBJ1-2, the CDR3 gives the full variable domain: DTGVSQNPRHKITKRGQNVTFRCDPISEHNRLYWYRQTLGQGPEFLTYFQNEAQLEKSRLLSDRFSAERPKGSFSTLEIQRTEQGDSAMYLCASSVEQGNYGYTFGSGTRLTVV.

The chain employs TRBV4-3 and TRBJ2-7, with a possible D match to TRBD2 (6 bases). The CDR3 totals 15 residues. Trimming removed 0 bases at V and 4 bases at J, with 13 bases between. Germline CDR1 and CDR2: LGHNA and YSLEER. CDR3 DNA sequence: TGCGCCAGCAGCCAAGACAGGAGCGGGTGGTACGAGCAGTACTTC. It codes for CASSQDRSGWYEQYF.

This rearrangement joins TRBV11-3 to TRBJ1-4; 11 nucleotides agree with TRBD1. V was clipped by 5 bases and J by 2 bases; unmatched bases: 7. The germline V gene encodes CDR1 SGHNT and CDR2 YENEEA. This CDR3 is built from 17 residues. The DNA for the CDR3 is TGTGCCAGCAGCATCGGGACAGGGGGACCGACTAATGAAAAACTGTTTTTT. Protein: CASSIGTGGPTNEKLFF.

This clone was recorded a few times. This sequence joins TRBV6-5 and TRBJ1-2; D remains ambiguous. The length of the CDR3 is 14 residues. Germline V gene data show CDR1 as MNHEY and CDR2 as SVGAGI. Deletions cut 0 bases from V and 9 bases from J, with 14 bases between. The DNA of the CDR3 is TGTGCCAGCAGTTACTCGTGGCAGGCCCCCCGCTACACCTTC. Translation: CASSYSWQAPRYTF.

The chain joins TRBV9 to TRBJ1-3; D perhaps matches TRBD1 (5 bases). This CDR3 has 16 residues. Germline-derived CDR1 and CDR2 are SGDLS and YYNGEE. Between the trimmed V and J ends, which lost 4 bases and 2 bases, there was a span of 16 bases. In DNA form, the CDR3 reads TGTGCCAGCAGCCCCACCCTGACAGCGCCTGGAAACACCATATATTTT. Its translation is CASSPTLTAPGNTIYF.

The V gene is TRBV2, the J gene TRBJ2-2, with 7 bases that match TRBD1. Germline CDR1 reads SNHLY; CDR2 reads FYNNEI. Unmatched junction bases numbered 3, after V lost 6 bases and J lost 2 bases. The CDR3 consists of 14 residues. CDR3 protein: CASRRDRNTGELFF. The DNA for the CDR3 is TGTGCCAGCAGACGGGACAGAAACACCGGGGAGCTGTTTTTT.

V and J are TRBV10-3 and TRBJ2-7; tentative D call: TRBD1 (6 bases). Germline V gives CDR1 ENHRY, CDR2 SYGVKD. V shed 10 bases and J shed 1 base, with 14 bases lying between them. This CDR3 has 13 residues. Written as DNA, the CDR3 is TGTGCCACTAGGACAGTCGGGTCCTACGAGCAGTACTTC. Amino acids: CATRTVGSYEQYF.

This clone was recorded only once. The J gene is TRBJ2-7, the V gene TRBV5-1; 12 nucleotides match TRBD1. Germline assignment: CDR1 SGHRS and CDR2 YFSETQ. Germline trimming cut 4 bases from V and 7 bases from J; bases unmatched to any gene: 12. The CDR3 contains 16 residues. Written as DNA, the CDR3 is TGCGCCAGCAGCCCGACGGCGGGACAGGGGGCAGGGGAGCAGTACTTC. The encoded protein is CASSPTAGQGAGEQYF.

This clone has more than one count but fewer than ten. The gene calls are TRBV30 and TRBJ1-5, with D possibly being TRBD1 (6 bases). Between the trimmed V and J ends, which lost 0 bases and 6 bases, there was a span of 12 bases. Germline V gene lookup returns CDR1 GTSNPN and CDR2 SVGIG (reference sequence). This CDR3 comprises 14 residues. The CDR3 loop is CAWSVGGASQPQHF. The DNA for the CDR3 is TGTGCCTGGAGTGTTGGGGGGGCCAGTCAGCCCCAGCATTTT.

Only one count was recorded for this clone. The V and J genes are TRBV30 and TRBJ2-7; D is undetermined. Germline assignment: CDR1 GTSNPN and CDR2 SVGIG (reference sequence). The CDR3 consists of 12 residues. V lost 5 bases, J lost 0 bases, and 8 bases lay in between. CDR3: CAWSSSSYEQYF. The CDR3 region has the DNA TGTGCCTGGTCCTCGAGCTCCTACGAGCAGTACTTC. Full variable domain (outside the CDR3, taken from reference TRBV30 and TRBJ2-7): SQTIHQWPATLVQPVGSPLSLECTVEGTSNPNLYWYRQAAGRGLQLLFYSVGIGQISSEVPQNLSASRPQDRQFILSSKKLLLSDSGFYLCAWSSSSYEQYFGPGTRLTVT.

The count of this clone is one. The gene calls are TRBV5-1 and TRBJ2-2, with D unclear. From germline, CDR1 is SGHRS and CDR2 YFSETQ. The length of the CDR3 is 16 residues. V gave up 2 bases and J gave up 1 base, with 12 bases separating them. CDR3 protein: CASSFGNVQNTGELFF. The CDR3 region has the DNA TGCGCCAGCAGCTTTGGCAACGTTCAGAACACCGGGGAGCTGTTTTTT.

The J gene is TRBJ2-3, the V gene TRBV7-7; 7 bases fit TRBD1. Germline CDR1 is SSHAT and CDR2 is FNYEAQ (reference sequence). V lost 1 base and J lost 4; bases outside the gene matches: 5. CDR3 length: 15 amino acids. CDR3 sequence reads: CASSLGVGTADTQYF. CDR3 coding DNA: TGTGCCAGCAGCTTAGGGGTGGGGACAGCAGATACGCAGTATTTT.

The chain carries TRBV5-1 and TRBJ1-6; TRBD1 might be the D (6 bases). The CDR3 has 15 amino acids. Germline values: CDR1 SGHRS, CDR2 YFSETQ. Between the trimmed V and J ends, which lost 4 bases and 5 bases, there was a span of 13 bases. The CDR3 DNA follows: TGCGCCAGCAGCGGGGAACCAGGGGATAATTCACCCCTCCACTTT. This sequence encodes CASSGEPGDNSPLHF.

V is TRBV2 and J is TRBJ2-2; TRBD2 is a possible D gene (6 bases). Germline-derived CDR1 and CDR2 are SNHLY and FYNNEI. Trimming removed 6 bases from V and 4 bases from J, with 15 bases in between. The CDR3 loop spans 15 amino acids. CDR3 residues: CASRQGLGITGELFF. The DNA for the CDR3 is TGTGCCAGCAGGCAGGGACTCGGTATCACCGGGGAGCTGTTTTTT.

The chain uses TRBV7-8 and TRBJ1-5; D call uncertain. The germline V gene encodes CDR1 SGHVS and CDR2 FQNEAQ. V was pared by 7 bases and J by 3 bases, with 16 bases between. The CDR3 is 15 amino acids. CDR3 in DNA: TGTGCCAGCAACCGGGTTGCGGGCCTCAATCAGCCCCAGCATTTT. Translating it yields CASNRVAGLNQPQHF.

This clone was detected a few times. This chain links TRBV20-1 with TRBJ2-7; D call uncertain. CDR1 and CDR2 from the germline V gene are DFQATT and SNEGSKA (reference sequence). This CDR3 spans 13 amino acids. Between the trimmed V and J ends, which lost 3 bases and 0 bases, there was a span of 9 bases. The CDR3 region is CSASNEFSYEQYF. DNA of the CDR3: TGCAGTGCTAGTAATGAGTTCTCCTACGAGCAGTACTTC.

The chain links TRBV19 to TRBJ1-1; 8 nucleotides line up with TRBD1. Germline CDR1 LNHDA, CDR2 SQIVND (reference sequence). J lost 1 base, V lost 3 bases, and 10 bases had no gene match. This CDR3 has 17 residues. The chain's CDR3 is CASSIKGGQGRNTEAFF. CDR3 sequence (DNA): TGTGCCAGTAGTATCAAGGGAGGACAGGGACGGAACACTGAAGCTTTCTTT.

This chain connects TRBV28 to TRBJ1-1; D is possibly TRBD1 (5 bases). Germline assignment: CDR1 MDHEN and CDR2 SYDVKM. V was trimmed by 6 bases and J by 8 bases, leaving 19 bases between them. The CDR3 totals 14 residues. The DNA for the CDR3 is TGTGCCAGCAGGAAGGGGCGAGGATTCTTCGAAGCTTTCTTT. Its protein is CASRKGRGFFEAFF.

The chain uses TRBV5-1 and TRBJ2-2; 9 nucleotides align to TRBD2. Looked up from germline, CDR1 is SGHRS and CDR2 is YFSETQ. The V and J ends lost 2 bases and 5 bases, in that order; junction bases with no gene match: 7. This CDR3 contains 16 residues. The CDR3, as DNA: TGCGCCAGCAGCTTTGGTAGCGGGGGAGGTACCGGGGAGCTGTTTTTT. Protein product: CASSFGSGGGTGELFF.

This chain uses TRBV19 with TRBJ2-1; TRBD1 agrees at 12 bases. Trimming at V came to 1 base and at J to 4 bases, leaving 2 bases not matched to a gene. This CDR3 is built from 16 residues. Germline V lookup: CDR1 LNHDA, CDR2 SQIVND (reference sequence). The CDR3 nucleotides are TGTGCCAGTAGTATAGGGGGACAGGGGGCGTACAATGAGCAGTTCTTC. Its protein is CASSIGGQGAYNEQFF. Combining the CDR3 with reference TRBV19 and TRBJ2-1 gives the whole variable domain DGGITQSPKYLFRKEGQNVTLSCEQNLNHDAMYWYRQDPGQGLRLIYYSQIVNDFQKGDIAEGYSVSREKKESFPLTVTSAQKNPTAFYLCASSIGGQGAYNEQFFGPGTRLTVL.

V usage is TRBV28 and J usage is TRBJ2-3, with D perhaps TRBD2 (5 bases). CDR3 length: 12 amino acids. V lost 4 bases and J 6 bases, leaving 8 bases between the germline ends. Germline CDR1 MDHEN, CDR2 SYDVKM. CDR3 coding DNA: TGTGCCAGCAGTTCCACGGGGGATACGCAGTATTTT. It is translated as CASSSTGDTQYF.